This TCR beta chain was documented in a study of blood T cell repertoires in COVID-19. Study-wide context: Acute and convalescent COVID-19 samples came from the United States, Italy and Spain. In each case, the material was cDNA or gDNA derived from T cells, B-cell-depleted T cells, or PBMCs.

Authors' methods: The authors estimated nucleated cell counts from reference gene primer amplification. Here immunoSEQ multiplex PCR was the method, and the copy in TCRdb shows in-frame clones only, minus some. That table is the source of V, J and clone size, and D and trimming were worked out from the DNA. The sample lists 50,000 to 70,000 clones; more than 85% were seen once. Trimming cost V 1 base and J 5 bases, with 8 bases left between them. There are 13 residues in the CDR3. The chain has TRBV12-3 or TRBV12-4 and TRBJ1-1; D remains unclear. This clonotype was obtained from a man aged 60-69 years with acute or convalescent COVID-19. Material for sequencing was peripheral blood. The CDR3 region has the DNA TGTGCCAGCAGTTTAGTAAGAGGGACTGAAGCTTTCTTT. Protein: CASSLVRGTEAFF.